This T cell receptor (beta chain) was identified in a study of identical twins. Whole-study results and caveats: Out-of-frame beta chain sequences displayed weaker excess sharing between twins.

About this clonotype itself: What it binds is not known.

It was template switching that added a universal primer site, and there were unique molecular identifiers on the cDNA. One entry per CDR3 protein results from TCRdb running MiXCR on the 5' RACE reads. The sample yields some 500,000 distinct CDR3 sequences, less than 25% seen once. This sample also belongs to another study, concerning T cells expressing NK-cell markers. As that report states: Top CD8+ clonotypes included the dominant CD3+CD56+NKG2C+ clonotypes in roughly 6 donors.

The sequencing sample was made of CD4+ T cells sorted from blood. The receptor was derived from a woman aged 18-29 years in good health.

Here the CDR3 reads CASGVAGYEQYF. Here the CDR3 DNA reads TGTGCCAGCGGCGTAGCGGGTTACGAGCAGTACTTC. The gene calls are TRBV6-5 and TRBJ2-7, with 7 bases aligning to TRBD2. Germline loops: CDR1 MNHEY, CDR2 SVGAGI. This CDR3 has 12 amino acids. V shed 8 bases, J shed 4 bases, and the junction held 5 bases outside the gene matches.